This TCR beta chain was identified in a study of T cells after yellow fever vaccination. In the study overall: Those fractions that held only low numbers of cells were prepared using the SMART-Seq v4 Ultra Low Input RNA kit.

Study conclusions and caveats: Repertoires obtained by FACS sorting could include abundant clonotypes that entered as contaminants from the bulk population. Post-booster samples contained most primary-vaccination clones (about 95% CD4, less than 90% CD8).

5'RACE template switching added a universal primer site and UMIs to TCR cDNA. TCRdb analysed the 5' RACE reads with MiXCR anew, one entry per CDR3 protein. The sample includes a few hundred thousand distinct CDR3 sequences, 3% to 3.5% of them seen just once. Germline V gene sequence: CDR1 DFQATT, CDR2 SNEGSKA (reference sequence). V gave up 6 bases and J gave up 6 bases, with 16 bases separating them. This CDR3 is 13 amino acids long. This clonotype was counted many times. Its matching antigen is unknown. The chain employs TRBV20-1 and TRBJ2-3, with D possibly matching TRBD1 (5 bases). This TCR derives from a man younger than 30 who received the YFV17D yellow fever vaccine. The source material was CD4+ T cells sorted from PBMCs, sampled 10 days after the yellow fever booster vaccination. The CDR3 loop is CSADGRVLDTQYF. CDR3 in DNA: TGCAGTGCCGACGGCAGGGTTCTTGATACGCAGTATTTT.